This TCR beta chain was profiled in a study of regulatory T cells in long-lasting Graves disease. Study-wide context: By definition, persistent Graves' disease involved antithyroid drugs for over 5 years alongside positive TSH receptor antibodies. General study findings and limits: Persistent disease exhibited a predilection for TRBV28, TRBJ1-2 and TRBJ2-5. TCR diversity was lower in persistent Graves' patients (versus newly diagnosed ones).

Time point here: persistent/refractory GD, antithyroid drugs over 5 years with positive TRAb. Making the TCR library involved RNA that had been extracted from PBMCs. By American Thyroid Association guidelines, Graves' disease was diagnosed in the cohort. iRepertoire HTBI primers and Arm-PCR of CDR3 regions built TCR beta libraries. From the multiplex PCR reads, TCRdb called clonotypes with MiXCR, one entry per CDR3 protein. The sample has some 340,000 distinct CDR3 sequences, roughly 24% seen once. Only a few counts were recorded for this clonotype. Its antigen is still unknown. Germline CDR1 and CDR2: SGDLS and YYNGEE. V was cut by 0 bases and J by 2 bases, with 8 bases left in between. The CDR3 spans 14 residues.

V is TRBV9 and J is TRBJ2-5; no definite D call. The sequence was collected from a woman aged 40 to 55 with Graves disease. Specimen: peripheral blood mononuclear cells (PBMCs), collected when the disease was refractory, from a patient treated with antithyroid drugs. CDR3 loop: CASSVEANQETQYF. CDR3 nucleotide sequence: TGTGCCAGCAGCGTAGAGGCAAATCAAGAGACCCAGTACTTC.